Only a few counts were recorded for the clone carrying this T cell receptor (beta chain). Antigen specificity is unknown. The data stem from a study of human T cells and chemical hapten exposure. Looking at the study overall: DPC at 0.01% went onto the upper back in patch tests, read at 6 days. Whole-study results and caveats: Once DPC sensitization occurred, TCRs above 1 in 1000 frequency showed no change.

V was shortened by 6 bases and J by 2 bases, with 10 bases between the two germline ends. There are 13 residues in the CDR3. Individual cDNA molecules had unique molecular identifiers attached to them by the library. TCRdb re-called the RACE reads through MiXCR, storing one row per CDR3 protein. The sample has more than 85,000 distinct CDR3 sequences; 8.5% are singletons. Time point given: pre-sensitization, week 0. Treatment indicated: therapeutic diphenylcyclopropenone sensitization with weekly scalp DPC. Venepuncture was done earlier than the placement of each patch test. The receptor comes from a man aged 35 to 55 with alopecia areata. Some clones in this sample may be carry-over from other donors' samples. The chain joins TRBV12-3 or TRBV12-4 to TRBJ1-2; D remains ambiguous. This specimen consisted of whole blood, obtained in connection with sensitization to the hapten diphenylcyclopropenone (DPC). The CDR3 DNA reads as TGTGCCAGCAGCCTCACTGCAAACTATGGCTACACCTTC. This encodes CASSLTANYGYTF.